The 9 T cell receptor beta chains below come from one sample, sequenced in a study of blood T cell repertoires in COVID-19. Generated by immunoSEQ multiplex PCR, the TCRdb table keeps only in-frame clones and is missing some. The table lists roughly 70,000 clones, over 80% of them singletons, with about 7% in the top ten. What was sequenced was peripheral blood. The receptors shown here come from an elderly woman with active COVID-19.

This chain joins TRBV30 and TRBJ2-1; D remains ambiguous. Germline values: CDR1 GTSNPN, CDR2 SVGIG (reference sequence). Trimming removed 0 bases from V and 6 bases from J, with 12 bases in between. The CDR3 consists of 14 residues. Here the CDR3 DNA reads TGTGCCTGGAGTGTGACATCCAATATCAATGAGCAGTTCTTC. It translates to CAWSVTSNINEQFF.

The chain is built from TRBV7-2 and TRBJ1-5; D perhaps matches TRBD1 (5 bases). Trimming left V 5 bases short and J 6 bases short, with 17 bases between. The CDR3 runs 15 residues. CDR1 is SGHTA, CDR2 FQGNSA, per germline. The CDR3 protein is CASSHEGTGFQPQHF. The CDR3 DNA reads as TGTGCCAGCAGCCATGAAGGGACTGGGTTTCAGCCCCAGCATTTT.

A single count supports this clone. J is TRBJ2-3 and V is TRBV28, with 10 bases identical to TRBD2. Germline V gene data show CDR1 as MDHEN and CDR2 as SYDVKM. Trimming took 5 bases from V and 4 from J; bases not matched to a gene: 9. This CDR3 region has 16 residues. CDR3 residues: CASSPTTSGIADTQYF. In DNA, the CDR3 is TGTGCCAGCAGTCCTACCACTAGCGGGATAGCAGATACGCAGTATTTT.

CDR3: CASSLGGLAVYEQYF. CDR3 nucleotides: TGTGCCAGCTCACTCGGGGGACTAGCGGTCTACGAGCAGTACTTC. The V call is TRBV18, the J call TRBJ2-7; 11 nucleotides agree with TRBD2. Germline lookup yields CDR1 KGHSH and CDR2 LQKENI. Trimming cost V 4 bases and J 3 bases; bases outside gene matches: 5. The CDR3 spans 15 residues.

This sequence joins TRBV2 and TRBJ2-1; 8 positions match TRBD1. Germline V lookup: CDR1 SNHLY, CDR2 FYNNEI. The trim removed 0 bases at V and 7 bases at J, leaving 14 bases unmatched. This CDR3 comprises 18 residues. CDR3 nucleotide sequence: TGTGCCAGCAGTGAAGCGCCACCTGACAGGGGCGCGGTTAATGAGCAGTTCTTC. Translating it yields CASSEAPPDRGAVNEQFF.

The J gene is TRBJ2-3, the V gene TRBV23-1, with TRBD2 identical over 11 bases. TRBV23-1 is given ORF status, its function remaining uncertain. The CDR3 runs 17 residues. V was clipped by 3 bases and J by 6 bases; unmatched bases: 11. The DNA for the CDR3 is TGCGCCAGCAGTCACGGAAAGCTAGCGGGAGGAGAGGATACGCAGTATTTT. Its translation is CASSHGKLAGGEDTQYF.

The CDR3 bases are TGCGCCAGCAGCTTGGAGGTAGGAGATGTCACCGGGGAGCTGTTTTTT. Translation: CASSLEVGDVTGELFF. The rearrangement links TRBV5-1 to TRBJ2-2; D is uncertain. The germline gives CDR1 SGHRS, CDR2 YFSETQ. There are 16 residues in the CDR3. With 0 bases removed from V and 4 bases from J, the gap between germline ends came to 13 bases.

This clone was picked up a small number of times. This chain links TRBV5-1 with TRBJ2-7; the D gene is possibly TRBD1 (6 bases). Trimming shortened V by 4 bases and J by 0 bases, and 11 bases separated the two germline ends. The CDR3 covers 14 residues. The germline V gene encodes CDR1 SGHRS and CDR2 YFSETQ. Here the CDR3 reads CASSEQGSSYEQYF. CDR3 coding DNA: TGCGCCAGCAGCGAACAGGGTAGCTCCTACGAGCAGTACTTC.

This clone was found once. The V gene is TRBV9, the J gene TRBJ1-2, with D uncertain. CDR1 and CDR2 from the germline V gene are SGDLS and YYNGEE. V lost 0 bases, J lost 2 bases, and 11 bases lay in between. The CDR3 is made up of 15 amino acids. The CDR3 region has the DNA TGTGCCAGCAGCGTAGGTTCAGGCTTGAACTATGGCTACACCTTC. It specifies CASSVGSGLNYGYTF.